The rows below give T cell receptor beta chains drawn from one sample of a study of cytomegalovirus exposure and HLA in healthy donors. Some clones are missing from TCRdb's copy, which holds only in-frame ones; the method was immunoSEQ multiplex PCR. The data hold some 290,000 clones, with approximately 91% observed a single time. The source material was PBMCs. The source of these receptors is a man aged 25-40 years in good health and CMV-seronegative. Each CDR3 is given with its conserved first and last residue. D genes are given only for firm matches. Expanded clones get a size class; other rows say once, few or many, or leave the size out.

j_call v_call clone_size d_call cdr3_aa cdr3_nt
TRBJ1-1 TRBV5-1 NA NA CASSTRRGNTEAFF TGCGCCAGCAGCACCAGACGGGGAAACACTGAAGCTTTCTTT
TRBJ1-2 TRBV6-5 NA TRBD1 CASRPDRDLYGYTF TGTGCCAGCAGACCCGACAGGGACCTCTATGGCTACACCTTC
TRBJ2-1 TRBV5-1 NA TRBD1 CASGDRGLNEQFF TGCGCCAGCGGGGACAGGGGTTTAAATGAGCAGTTCTTC
TRBJ1-2 TRBV18 few TRBD1 CASSPLRDRDYGYTF TGTGCCAGCTCACCTCTCCGGGACAGGGACTATGGCTACACCTTC
TRBJ1-2 TRBV5-1 few NA CASSRDFGYTF TGCGCCAGCAGCCGGGATTTTGGCTACACCTTC
TRBJ2-1 TRBV19 NA TRBD1 CATSDRAAEQFF TGTGCCACCTCGGACAGGGCAGCTGAGCAGTTCTTC
TRBJ2-3 TRBV10-1 once TRBD2 CASSLRAGATDTQYF TGCGCCAGCAGTCTCAGGGCGGGAGCCACAGATACGCAGTATTTT
TRBJ2-7 TRBV18 once TRBD2 CASSPRGLAGAGEQYF TGTGCCAGCTCACCAAGAGGACTAGCGGGGGCGGGGGAGCAGTACTTC
TRBJ2-7 TRBV27 NA TRBD1 CASSWTGSSRAAYEQYF TGTGCCAGCAGTTGGACAGGGTCAAGTCGGGCGGCCTACGAGCAGTACTTC
TRBJ2-7 TRBV6-5 few TRBD2 CASSTTSGGEQYF TGTGCCAGCAGTACCACCTCGGGGGGCGAGCAGTACTTC
TRBJ1-4 TRBV7-2 NA NA CASSLRRLANEKLFF TGTGCCAGCAGCTTAAGGAGGCTCGCTAATGAAAAACTGTTTTTT
TRBJ1-5 TRBV30 few NA CAWSQTDNNQPQHF TGTGCCTGGAGCCAGACCGACAACAATCAGCCCCAGCATTTT
TRBJ2-3 TRBV7-7 NA TRBD2 CASSLGTSGLQDTQYF TGTGCCAGCAGCCTCGGGACTAGCGGGCTTCAGGATACGCAGTATTTT
TRBJ2-7 TRBV7-2 NA TRBD1 CASSDSGGSYEQYF TGTGCCAGCAGCGACTCAGGGGGTTCCTACGAGCAGTACTTC
TRBJ2-7 TRBV7-9 NA TRBD2 CASSTLAGGGAYEQYF TGTGCCAGCTCAACTCTAGCCGGCGGGGGGGCCTACGAGCAGTACTTC
TRBJ1-5 TRBV5-5 NA NA CASSPAARGSNQPQHF TGTGCCAGCAGCCCCGCAGCCCGGGGAAGCAATCAGCCCCAGCATTTT
TRBJ2-5 TRBV7-9 NA NA CASSQEEVGETQYF TGTGCCAGCAGTCAGGAGGAGGTTGGAGAGACCCAGTACTTC
TRBJ1-1 TRBV19 NA TRBD1 CASKKGQGAYTEAFF TGTGCCAGTAAGAAGGGACAGGGGGCCTACACTGAAGCTTTCTTT
TRBJ1-2 TRBV7-6 once NA CASSLGVGGTYGYTF TGTGCCAGCAGCTTAGGAGTGGGGGGGACTTATGGCTACACCTTC
TRBJ2-2 TRBV11-2 NA NA CASTPPLPGTGELFF TGTGCCAGCACCCCTCCCCTGCCGGGCACCGGGGAGCTGTTTTTT
TRBJ2-3 TRBV5-5 NA TRBD2 CASSHTSGGARDTQYF TGTGCCAGCAGCCATACTAGCGGGGGCGCAAGGGATACGCAGTATTTT
TRBJ1-1 TRBV4-1 few NA CASSQVEENTEAFF TGCGCCAGCAGCCAAGTGGAGGAGAACACTGAAGCTTTCTTT
TRBJ2-3 TRBV30 NA NA CAWELSRGADTQYF TGTGCCTGGGAATTATCCCGAGGCGCAGATACGCAGTATTTT
TRBJ1-3 TRBV7-9 NA TRBD1 CASSLGRGYRGSGNTIYF TGTGCCAGCAGCTTAGGAAGGGGTTACAGGGGCTCTGGAAACACCATATATTTT
TRBJ2-7 TRBV29-1 NA TRBD1 CSVLDRVNHYEQYF TGCAGCGTTTTGGACAGGGTGAATCACTACGAGCAGTACTTC
TRBJ2-5 TRBV13 NA TRBD2 CASSLASGGQETQYF TGTGCCAGCAGCTTGGCTAGCGGGGGGCAAGAGACCCAGTACTTC
TRBJ2-1 TRBV7-6 NA TRBD2 CASSLARSGTSAWNEQFF TGTGCCAGCAGCTTAGCAAGATCCGGGACTAGCGCTTGGAATGAGCAGTTCTTC
TRBJ1-2 TRBV29-1 NA NA CSVDEMGANYGYTF TGCAGCGTGGACGAGATGGGGGCAAACTATGGCTACACCTTC
TRBJ1-2 TRBV5-6 NA TRBD1 CASSPGTDFYGYTF TGTGCCAGCAGCCCCGGGACAGACTTCTATGGCTACACCTTC
TRBJ1-1 TRBV10-3 NA NA CAISESSGDTEAFF TGTGCCATCAGTGAGTCGTCCGGAGACACTGAAGCTTTCTTT
TRBJ2-7 TRBV7-8 once TRBD1 CASRPMTGGQFYEQYF TGTGCCAGCAGGCCAATGACAGGGGGACAATTCTACGAGCAGTACTTC
TRBJ1-5 TRBV5-6 NA NA CASSPHSGLQNQPQHF TGTGCCAGCAGCCCCCATTCGGGACTCCAAAATCAGCCCCAGCATTTT
TRBJ2-6 TRBV11-2 NA NA CASSLVFWAGSGANVLTF TGTGCCAGCAGCTTAGTATTTTGGGCGGGCTCTGGGGCCAACGTCCTGACTTTC
TRBJ2-7 TRBV27 NA NA CASRSTGAGEQYF TGTGCCAGCAGGTCAACAGGGGCGGGGGAGCAGTACTTC
TRBJ1-6 TRBV5-1 NA NA CASSRTTQDSPNSPLHF TGCGCCAGCAGCCGGACCACCCAGGACAGTCCTAATTCACCCCTCCACTTT
TRBJ1-1 TRBV6-5 NA TRBD1 CASSYRGQGSAEAFF TGTGCCAGCAGTTATCGCGGACAGGGGTCTGCTGAAGCTTTCTTT
TRBJ2-3 TRBV7-8 NA NA CASSLSPGDTDTQYF TGTGCCAGCAGCCTCTCCCCAGGCGACACAGATACGCAGTATTTT
TRBJ1-5 TRBV6-6 NA NA CASSYGGAGGNQPQHF TGTGCCAGCAGTTACGGGGGGGCGGGTGGCAATCAGCCCCAGCATTTT
TRBJ1-3 TRBV11-2 NA NA CASSLGHDRIVSGNTIYF TGTGCCAGCAGCTTAGGGCACGACAGGATCGTTTCTGGAAACACCATATATTTT
TRBJ1-3 TRBV9 NA NA CASSVVGGVSTGNTIYF TGTGCCAGCAGCGTAGTTGGAGGGGTTTCAACTGGAAACACCATATATTTT
TRBJ1-2 TRBV11-2 NA TRBD1 CASRSRDRGYGYTF TGTGCCAGCAGAAGCCGGGACAGGGGCTATGGCTACACCTTC
TRBJ2-5 TRBV19 NA TRBD1 CASTKQGSGTQYF TGTGCCAGTACCAAACAGGGGTCGGGGACCCAGTACTTC
TRBJ2-7 TRBV10-1 NA TRBD1 CASSSGQGSSYEQYF TGCGCCAGCAGTTCCGGACAGGGGTCATCCTACGAGCAGTACTTC
TRBJ1-1 TRBV4-3 NA TRBD1 CASSQVRGRTVGNTEAFF TGCGCCAGCAGCCAAGTTAGGGGGCGTACTGTGGGAAACACTGAAGCTTTCTTT